The TCR beta chain described here comes from a study of Tregs in tolerant kidney transplant recipients. Sequenced by immunoSEQ multiplex PCR; TCRdb stores in-frame clones only, minus some. Of 65,000 or so clones in the sample, about 87% were seen once. V was cut by 5 bases and J by 6 bases, with 14 bases left in between. The CDR3 totals 14 residues. Germline lookup yields CDR1 SGHTA and CDR2 FQGNSA. Mixed chimerism was transient after nonmyeloablative marrow transplants from related graft donors. Thawed PBMCs were FACS-sorted into unstimulated CD4+CD25+CD127- regulatory T cells, CD4+CD25- non-regulatory cells, CD4 and CD8 cells.

The sequences come from CD4+ T cells from blood (PBMCs), collected 6 months after the transplant. This sequence originates from a human patient who received a combined kidney and bone marrow transplant. A share of the T cells may be of graft donor origin. V and J are TRBV7-2 and TRBJ2-4; D unclear. CDR3 sequence: CASSLILGLNIQYF. Here the CDR3 DNA reads TGTGCCAGCAGCCTAATTCTGGGCCTAAACATTCAGTACTTC.